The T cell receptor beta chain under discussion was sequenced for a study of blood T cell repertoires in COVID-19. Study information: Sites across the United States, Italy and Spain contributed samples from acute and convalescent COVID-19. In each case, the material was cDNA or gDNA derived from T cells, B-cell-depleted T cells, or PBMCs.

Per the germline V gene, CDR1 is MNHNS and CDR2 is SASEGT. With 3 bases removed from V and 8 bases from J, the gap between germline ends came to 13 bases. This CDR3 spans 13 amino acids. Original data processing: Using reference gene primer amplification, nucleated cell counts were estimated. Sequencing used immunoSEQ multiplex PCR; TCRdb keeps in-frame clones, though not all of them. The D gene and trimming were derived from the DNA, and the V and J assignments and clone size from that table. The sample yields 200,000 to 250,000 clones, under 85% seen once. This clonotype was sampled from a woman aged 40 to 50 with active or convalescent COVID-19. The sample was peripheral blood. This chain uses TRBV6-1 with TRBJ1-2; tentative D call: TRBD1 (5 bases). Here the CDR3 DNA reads TGTGCCAGCAGTGAGGGACTTAGGTACGGCTACACCTTC. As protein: CASSEGLRYGYTF.